Presented here are 21 T cell receptor beta chains from one specimen sequenced in a study of cytomegalovirus exposure and HLA in healthy donors. Amplification used 60 Vbeta primers and 13 Jbeta primers. Assay used: immunoSEQ multiplex PCR; TCRdb lists only in-frame clones, some missing. The sample lists under 90,000 clones, about 67% occurring once. Sequenced sample: PBMCs. The receptors originated from a man aged 40-49 years in good health and CMV-seropositive.

This chain uses TRBV9 with TRBJ1-6; 8 bases match TRBD1. V shed 3 bases and J 10 bases; nucleotides not matched to a gene: 0. This CDR3 contains 12 residues. Germline loops: CDR1 SGDLS, CDR2 YYNGEE. The CDR3 reads CASSAGGSPLHF. CDR3 nucleotides: TGTGCCAGCAGCGCAGGGGGCTCACCCCTCCACTTT.

The gene calls are TRBV29-1 and TRBJ2-4, with 10 bases fitting TRBD1. The ends lost 8 bases at V and 0 bases at J; junction bases unmatched: 13. CDR1 is SQVTM and CDR2 is ANQGSEA in the germline V gene. The CDR3 runs 17 residues. For the CDR3, the DNA is TGCAGCTCTCCGACAGGGGGCCCCTGTCTAGCCAAAAACATTCAGTACTTC. It codes for CSSPTGGPCLAKNIQYF. The complete variable domain, with remaining parts taken from reference TRBV29-1 and TRBJ2-4, reads SAVISQKPSRDICQRGTSLTIQCQVDSQVTMMFWYRQQPGQSLTLIATANQGSEATYESGFVIDKFPISRPNLTFSTLTVSNMSPEDSSIYLCSSPTGGPCLAKNIQYFGAGTRLSVL.

The chain is built from TRBV5-1 and TRBJ1-1; 7 positions agree with TRBD1. CDR1 SGHRS and CDR2 YFSETQ come from the germline V gene. This CDR3 spans 12 amino acids. The trim removed 4 bases at V and 7 bases at J, leaving 4 bases unmatched. The chain's CDR3 is CASSRDSFEAFF. The CDR3 region has the DNA TGCGCCAGCAGCCGGGACAGCTTTGAAGCTTTCTTT.

This clone was seen more than once but under ten times. The chain employs TRBV5-4 and TRBJ1-6; a possible D gene is TRBD1 (5 bases). CDR1 SGHNT and CDR2 YYREEE come from the germline V gene (reference sequence). This CDR3 spans 15 amino acids. The V end was cut by 6 bases, the J end by 7 bases, with 17 bases between. CDR3 in amino acids: CASTGPSGANSPLHF. The CDR3 DNA sequence: TGTGCCAGCACGGGACCAAGCGGGGCCAATTCACCCCTCCACTTT.

The chain employs TRBV11-2 and TRBJ2-7, with TRBD1 matching 9 bases. Germline assignment: CDR1 SGHAT and CDR2 FQNNGV. The length of the CDR3 is 14 residues. Unmatched junction bases numbered 7, after V lost 5 bases and J lost 5 bases. CDR3 bases: TGTGCCAGCAGCCGGGACAGGGTCAATCACGAGCAGTACTTC. This sequence encodes CASSRDRVNHEQYF.

This clone was counted a single time. The J gene is TRBJ2-2, the V gene TRBV5-4, with 7 bases aligning to TRBD1. The V gene's germline CDR1 is SGHNT and CDR2 YYREEE (reference sequence). There are 15 residues in the CDR3. The trim removed 4 bases at V and 4 bases at J, leaving 7 bases unmatched. For the CDR3, the DNA is TGTGCCAGCAGCCTACTTAACAGGGGCACCGGGGAGCTGTTTTTT. Encoded protein: CASSLLNRGTGELFF.

This clone occurred once. The genes are TRBV5-1 and TRBJ2-1, with 12 bases fitting TRBD2. The CDR3 is made up of 16 amino acids. Looked up from germline, CDR1 is SGHRS and CDR2 is YFSETQ. The V segment lost 3 bases and the J segment 6 bases; nucleotides outside the gene matches: 7. The CDR3 loop is CASSSPGLAGINEQFF. CDR3 in DNA: TGCGCCAGCAGCTCGCCGGGACTAGCGGGCATCAATGAGCAGTTCTTC.

The table lists this clone with a few counts. The V call is TRBV11-2, the J call TRBJ2-7; TRBD2 aligns across 9 bases. Germline trimming cut 3 bases from V and 7 bases from J; bases unmatched to any gene: 7. The CDR3 length is 14 residues. Per germline, CDR1 SGHAT and CDR2 FQNNGV. CDR3 residues: CASSLAGGPQEQYF. CDR3 DNA sequence: TGTGCCAGCAGCTTGGCGGGAGGGCCTCAAGAGCAGTACTTC.

The J gene is TRBJ2-7, the V gene TRBV6-6, with D perhaps matching TRBD1 (5 bases). V shed 4 bases and J shed 4 bases, with 11 bases lying between them. Germline-derived CDR1 and CDR2 are MNHNY and SVGAGI (reference sequence). CDR3 size: 13 residues. The CDR3 protein is CASSSGRQYEQYF. The CDR3 coding sequence is TGTGCCAGCAGTTCCGGTCGACAGTACGAGCAGTACTTC.

The chain joins TRBV4-1 to TRBJ1-2, with 7 bases lining up with TRBD1. V shed 5 bases, J shed 4 bases, and the junction held 10 bases outside the gene matches. CDR3 length equals 15 residues. The germline gives CDR1 MGHRA, CDR2 YSYEKL. The chain's CDR3 is CASSEQQGYGYGYTF. The CDR3 DNA reads as TGCGCCAGCAGCGAACAACAGGGGTACGGCTATGGCTACACCTTC.

The CDR3 protein is CASSRGGLAGGNEQFF. The CDR3 bases are TGTGCCAGCAGCAGAGGGGGACTAGCGGGGGGTAATGAGCAGTTCTTC. The V and J genes are TRBV7-8 and TRBJ2-1; 15 nucleotides agree with TRBD2. The V segment lost 5 bases and the J segment 7 bases; nucleotides outside the gene matches: 6. Looked up from germline, CDR1 is SGHVS and CDR2 is FQNEAQ. The CDR3 contains 16 residues.

The rearrangement links TRBV7-6 to TRBJ2-1, with 10 positions matching TRBD2. CDR1 and CDR2 from the germline V gene are SGHVS and FNYEAQ. After removal of 5 bases from V and 9 bases from J, the junction contained 7 bases not matched to a gene. This CDR3 region has 14 residues. DNA for the CDR3: TGTGCCAGCAGCCTACGACTAGCGGGCGGTGAGCAGTTCTTC. It yields the protein CASSLRLAGGEQFF.

V usage is TRBV6-6 and J usage is TRBJ2-7; TRBD2 is a possible D gene (5 bases). The CDR3 contains 15 residues. Germline CDR1 and CDR2: MNHNY and SVGAGI (reference sequence). The germline V and J ends were trimmed by 0 bases and 0 bases, with 9 bases remaining between them. The CDR3 DNA follows: TGTGCCAGCAGTTACTCGGACTTACTCTCCTACGAGCAGTACTTC. This gives the protein CASSYSDLLSYEQYF.

This clone was observed at least ten times. The CDR3 DNA reads as TGTGCCTGGATCGGGACACCGAACACCGGGGAGCTGTTTTTT. This translates into CAWIGTPNTGELFF. The chain recombines TRBV30 with TRBJ2-2; D is perhaps TRBD1 (6 bases). Germline CDR1 and CDR2: GTSNPN and SVGIG (reference sequence). V dropped 4 bases and J dropped 0 bases, with 9 bases sitting between them. This CDR3 is built from 14 residues.

CDR3 DNA: TGTGCCTGGGGAAGGGGGACCTCGAACACCGGGGAGCTGTTTTTT. Protein: CAWGRGTSNTGELFF. The rearrangement uses TRBV30 and TRBJ2-2, with D possibly matching TRBD1 (6 bases). From germline, CDR1 is GTSNPN and CDR2 SVGIG (reference sequence). CDR3 length: 15 residues. Trimming removed 5 bases at V and 0 bases at J, with 13 bases between.

This chain joins TRBV12-5 and TRBJ1-1; D not certain. Germline CDR1 reads LGHNT; CDR2 reads FRNRAP. The CDR3 extends over 14 amino acids. The V gene lost 1 base and the J gene lost 9 bases, with 15 bases spanning the gap. The CDR3 nucleotides read TGTGCTAGTGGTTTGGGAACCGACACAAGGAAAGCTTTCTTT. Encoded protein: CASGLGTDTRKAFF.

In its sample, this clone was seen a few times. The J gene is TRBJ1-1, the V gene TRBV11-1; D is ambiguous. This CDR3 is built from 12 residues. Trimming shortened V by 5 bases and J by 4 bases, and 8 bases separated the two germline ends. Germline V gene sequence: CDR1 SGHAT, CDR2 FQDESV (reference sequence). The CDR3 spells CASSLPPTEAFF. DNA for the CDR3: TGTGCCAGCAGCCTCCCCCCCACTGAAGCTTTCTTT.

The CDR3 spells CASSGFFQPQHF. In nucleotides, the CDR3 is TGTGCCAGTAGCGGTTTTTTCCAGCCCCAGCATTTT. The chain recombines TRBV19 with TRBJ1-5; D remains unclear. Germline CDR1 and CDR2: LNHDA and SQIVND (reference sequence). The CDR3 consists of 12 residues. With 6 bases removed from V and 7 bases from J, the gap between germline ends came to 10 bases.

This chain uses TRBV5-4 with TRBJ2-2; 9 positions match TRBD2. This CDR3 contains 15 residues. CDR1 is SGHNT, CDR2 YYREEE, per germline (reference sequence). J lost 8 bases, V lost 3 bases, and 8 bases had no gene match. The DNA for the CDR3 is TGTGCCAGCAGCTGGTCTAGCGGGGTGTCAGGGGAGCTGTTTTTT. Translating gives CASSWSSGVSGELFF.

V is TRBV9 and J is TRBJ2-2, with 12 bases lining up with TRBD2. Trimming took 4 bases from V and 3 from J; bases not matched to a gene: 7. Germline lookup yields CDR1 SGDLS and CDR2 YYNGEE. The CDR3 length is 17 residues. CDR3 region: CASSPVRTSGDTGELFF. Written as DNA, the CDR3 is TGTGCCAGCAGCCCCGTTCGGACTAGCGGGGACACCGGGGAGCTGTTTTTT.

This rearrangement joins TRBV5-1 to TRBJ2-1, with TRBD1 matching over 8 bases. CDR1 is SGHRS and CDR2 is YFSETQ in the germline V gene. The CDR3 has 15 amino acids. After removal of 4 bases from V and 6 bases from J, the junction contained 9 bases not matched to a gene. The CDR3 sequence is CASSGGTGASNEQFF. CDR3 DNA: TGCGCCAGCAGCGGAGGGACAGGCGCTAGCAATGAGCAGTTCTTC.